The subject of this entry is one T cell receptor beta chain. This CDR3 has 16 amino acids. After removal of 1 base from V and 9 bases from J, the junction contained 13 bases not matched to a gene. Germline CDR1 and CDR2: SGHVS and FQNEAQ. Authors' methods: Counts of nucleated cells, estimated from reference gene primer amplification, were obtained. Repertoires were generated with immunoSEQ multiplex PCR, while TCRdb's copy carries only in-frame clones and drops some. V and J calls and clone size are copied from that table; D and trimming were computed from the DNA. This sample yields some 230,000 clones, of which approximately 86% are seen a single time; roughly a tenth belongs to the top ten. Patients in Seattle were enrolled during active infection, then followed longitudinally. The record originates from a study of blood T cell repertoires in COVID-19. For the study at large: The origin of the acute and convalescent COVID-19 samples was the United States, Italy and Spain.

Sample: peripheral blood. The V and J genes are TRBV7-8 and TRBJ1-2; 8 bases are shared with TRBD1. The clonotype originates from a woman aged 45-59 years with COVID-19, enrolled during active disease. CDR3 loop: CASSLEGRGLLLSYTF. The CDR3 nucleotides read TGTGCCAGCAGCTTAGAGGGCAGGGGGCTTTTGCTGAGCTACACCTTC.